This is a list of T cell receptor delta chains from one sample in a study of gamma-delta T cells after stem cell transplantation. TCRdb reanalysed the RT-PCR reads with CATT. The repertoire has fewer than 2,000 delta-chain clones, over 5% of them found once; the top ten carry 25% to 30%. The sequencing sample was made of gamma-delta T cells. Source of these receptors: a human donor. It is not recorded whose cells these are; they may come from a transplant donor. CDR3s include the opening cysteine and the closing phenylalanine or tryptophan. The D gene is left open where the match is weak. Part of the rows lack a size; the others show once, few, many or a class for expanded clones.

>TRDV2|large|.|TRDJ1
TGTGCCTGTGAACCTCTCAGTGGGGATACCGATAAACTCATCTTT
CACEPLSGDTDKLIF
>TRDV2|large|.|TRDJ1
TGTGCCTGTGACAACCTCTTACCCGCTGAGGGACCCCCGGCCACCGATAAACTCATCTTT
CACDNLLPAEGPPATDKLIF
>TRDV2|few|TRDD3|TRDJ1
TGTGCCTGTGACACTTTAATCACTGGGGGATACGAGGGACTCATCTTT
CACDTLITGGYEGLIF
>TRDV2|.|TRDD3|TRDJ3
TGTGCCTGTGATTCCGTACTGGGGGATACCCCCGGGTCCTGGGACACCCGACAGATGTTTTTC
CACDSVLGDTPGSWDTRQMFF
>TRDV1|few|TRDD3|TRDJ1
TGTGCTCTTGGGGAAGGGATTCGGGCCGCTAGGACTGGGGGATACACCGATAAACTCATCTTT
CALGEGIRAARTGGYTDKLIF
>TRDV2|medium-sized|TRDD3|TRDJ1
TGTGCCTGTGTTCCTCTGGGGGGCCCGTACACCGATAAACTCATCTTT
CACVPLGGPYTDKLIF
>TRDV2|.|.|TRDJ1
TGTGCCTGTGGCACCGTAGGGCCAGTTGGGGACCTGTACACCGATAAACTCATCTTT
CACGTVGPVGDLYTDKLIF
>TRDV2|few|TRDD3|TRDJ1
TGTGCCTGTGACCCACTCCCTACCCTTACTGGGGGGTCGCGGGGAGACGATAAACTCATCTTT
CACDPLPTLTGGSRGDDKLIF
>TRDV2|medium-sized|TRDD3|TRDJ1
TGTGCCTGTGCCCATTTGGTGGGGGATACATACACCGATAAACTCATCTTT
CACAHLVGDTYTDKLIF
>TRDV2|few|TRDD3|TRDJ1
TGTGCCTGTGACCTAGTACTGGGGGATAAAAGGTACACCGATAAACTCATCTTT
CACDLVLGDKRYTDKLIF
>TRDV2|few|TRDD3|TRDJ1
TGTGCCTGTGACACCGTCGTGGGGGATACCTATAAACTCATCTTT
CACDTVVGDTYKLIF
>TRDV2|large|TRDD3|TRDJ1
TGTGCCTGTGACACCGTTGGGGGATACCAGTACACCGATAAACTCATCTTT
CACDTVGGYQYTDKLIF
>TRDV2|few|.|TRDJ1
TGTGCCTGTGACACCGTGTCGGGTCAGAAATGGGATAAACTCATCTTT
CACDTVSGQKWDKLIF
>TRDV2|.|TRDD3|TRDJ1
TGTGCCTGTGACACCGTACTGGGGGAAAGTAAACTCATCTTT
CACDTVLGESKLIF
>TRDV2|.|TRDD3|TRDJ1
TGTGCCTGTGACACGGTCCTGGGGGATACGCTTGCGGGGGGAGGCACGGATAAACTCACCTTT
CACDTVLGDTLAGGGTDKLTF
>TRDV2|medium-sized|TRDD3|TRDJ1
TGTGCCTGTGACGGTCTACTTCTACTGGGGGAGCCTACCCCGACGGAGACCGATAAACTCATCTTT
CACDGLLLLGEPTPTETDKLIF
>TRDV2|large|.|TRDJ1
TGTGCCTGTGACACCGTTGGGGATCGGATTGGTTCCACCGATAAACTCATCTTT
CACDTVGDRIGSTDKLIF
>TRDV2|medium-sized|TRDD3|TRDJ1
TGTGCCTGTGACAAAGTACTGGGGGATACGCTCAACCCAGCGTACACCGATAAACTCATCTTT
CACDKVLGDTLNPAYTDKLIF
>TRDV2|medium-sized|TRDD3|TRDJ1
TGTGCCTGTGACACCGTTAGTACTGGGGGACGCGGGACGTACACCGATAAACTCATCTTT
CACDTVSTGGRGTYTDKLIF
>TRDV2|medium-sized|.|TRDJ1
TGTGCCTGTGACACCGTGGGGGGCCCAACCGGGAAACTCATCTTT
CACDTVGGPTGKLIF
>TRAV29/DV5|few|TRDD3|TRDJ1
TGTGCAGCAAGCCGTGGCGAAGGGGGATTTACAACCGATAAACTCATCTTT
CAASRGEGGFTTDKLIF
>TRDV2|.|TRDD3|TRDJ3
TGTGCCTGTGACCTAGTACTGGGGGATACCTCCTGGGACACCCGACAGATGTTTTTC
CACDLVLGDTSWDTRQMFF
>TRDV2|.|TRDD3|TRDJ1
TGTGCCTGTGACACACTTCCTACCTCCACTCTACTGGGGGATACGCCACACACCGATAAACTCATCTTT
CACDTLPTSTLLGDTPHTDKLIF
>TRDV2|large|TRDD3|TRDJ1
TGTGCCTGTGACGCGGTACTGGGGGATACCAGACTCATCTTT
CACDAVLGDTRLIF
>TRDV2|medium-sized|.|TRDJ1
TGTGCCTGTGACCAAACTGGGTACACCGATAAACTCATCTTT
CACDQTGYTDKLIF
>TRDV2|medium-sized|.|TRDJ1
TGTGCCTGTGACTCGTTGGGGGGGGAATACGGTGTCACCGATAAACTCATCTTT
CACDSLGGEYGVTDKLIF
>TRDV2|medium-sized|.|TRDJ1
TGTGCCTGTGACACCGTCTCGCCTTATTCGCCTACCAGGGACCCTAGGGATAAACTCATCTTT
CACDTVSPYSPTRDPRDKLIF
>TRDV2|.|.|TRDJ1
TGTGCCTGTGACACTCTCGATAGGGGGACTGGTAAACTCATCTTT
CACDTLDRGTGKLIF
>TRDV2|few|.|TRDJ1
TGTGCCTGTGACACGATGGGGATGGTGCGCGATAAACTCATCTTT
CACDTMGMVRDKLIF
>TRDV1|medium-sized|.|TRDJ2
TGTGCTCTTGGGATTATCGTGACCCCTTTTTTGACAGCACAACTCTTCTTT
CALGIIVTPFLTAQLFF
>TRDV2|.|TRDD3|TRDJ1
TGTGCCTGTGACCCCGTAGTGGGGGATCCCGATAAACTCATCTTT
CACDPVVGDPDKLIF
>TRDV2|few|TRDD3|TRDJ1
TGTGCCTGCGACACGCTGGGGGATACGCCGTACACCGATAAACTCATCTTT
CACDTLGDTPYTDKLIF
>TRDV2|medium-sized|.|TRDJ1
TGTGCCTGTGACACACTAGTCCGACCCGGGCGGACCGATAAACTCATCTTT
CACDTLVRPGRTDKLIF
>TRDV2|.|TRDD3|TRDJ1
TGTGCCTGTGACCCAACTGGGGGTCCACCCGTGCGCACCGATAAACTCATCTTT
CACDPTGGPPVRTDKLIF
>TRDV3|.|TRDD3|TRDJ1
TGTGCCCTTGCCCCTACTGGGGGACGTATTCTGTACACCGATAAACTCATCTTT
CALAPTGGRILYTDKLIF
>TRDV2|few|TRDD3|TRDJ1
TGTGCCTGTGACCTAGTACTGGGGGATAACTCCGATAAACTCATCTTT
CACDLVLGDNSDKLIF
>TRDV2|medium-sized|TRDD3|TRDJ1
TGTGCCTGTGACACGGTTGGTGGGGGACCCTACACCGATAAACTCATCTTT
CACDTVGGGPYTDKLIF
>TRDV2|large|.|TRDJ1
TGTGCCTGTGACCTACTCAACGGGGGACCCGAGTACACCGATAAACTCATCTTT
CACDLLNGGPEYTDKLIF
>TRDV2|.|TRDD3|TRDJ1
TGTGCCTGTGACATCCTCGGTACACTGGGGGGCCCGTACACCGATAAACTCATCTTT
CACDILGTLGGPYTDKLIF
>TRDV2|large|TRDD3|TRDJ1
TGTGCCTGTGACACTGTTGCTGGGGGATACCCCTTTAACACCGATAAACTCATCTTT
CACDTVAGGYPFNTDKLIF
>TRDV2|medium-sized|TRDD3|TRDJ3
TGTGCCTGTGACTCAGGAGGGCTGGGGGATACGAGAAACTGGGACACCCGACAGATGTTTTTC
CACDSGGLGDTRNWDTRQMFF
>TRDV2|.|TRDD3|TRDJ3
TGTGCCTGTGACACCGGGTTTAATCGTGCCTTAGGAGTAACTGGGGGATACGGCCCCTGGGACACCCGACAGATGTTTTTC
CACDTGFNRALGVTGGYGPWDTRQMFF
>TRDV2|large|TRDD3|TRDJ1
TGTGCCTGTGATCTACTGGGGGAGGGCACCGATAAACTCATCTTT
CACDLLGEGTDKLIF
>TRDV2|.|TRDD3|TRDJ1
TGTGCCTGTGACACCCTGGGGGACTACACCGATAAACTCATCTTT
CACDTLGDYTDKLIF
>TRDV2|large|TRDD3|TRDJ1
TGTGCCTGTGACACCGTTACTGGGGGGGGAGGGTACACCGATAAACTCATCTTT
CACDTVTGGGGYTDKLIF
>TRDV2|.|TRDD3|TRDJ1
TGTGCCTGTGACTCCTCTCATTTAGGCCGGGGGATCCTATTTACCGATAAACTCATCTTT
CACDSSHLGRGILFTDKLIF
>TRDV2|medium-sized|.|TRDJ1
TGTGCCTGTGACCGCGTGGGGGTAAATATCGATAAACTCATCTTT
CACDRVGVNIDKLIF